This T cell receptor beta chain originates from a study of T cells expressing NK-cell markers. A note on this clonotype: Its matching antigen is unknown.

TCRdb derives one entry per CDR3 protein from the 5' RACE reads, leaving out DNA. This sample lists roughly 390,000 distinct CDR3 sequences; its ten largest clones have roughly 10%. This CDR3 comprises 14 residues. CDR1 is LGHDT, CDR2 YNNKEL, per germline (reference sequence). Study outcomes and limitations: Whether the expanded NKG2C+ T cell clones recognized HCMV remained unclear.

This chain links TRBV3-1 with TRBJ1-2; no DNA is available, so the TRBD1 call from TCRdb remains unchecked. Specimen: blood T cells: a sorted CD56 or NKG2C T cell subset, CD4+ or CD8+ T cells, or bulk PBMC T cells (not recorded which). This TCR came from a woman aged 45-65 years in good health. CDR3 residues: CASSHAGPVYGYTF.